This is a list of T cell receptor beta chains from one sample in a study of vaccination and CD4 T cells after COVID-19. TCRdb redid the calling of the PCR reads with MiXCR, one entry per CDR3 protein. The sample includes roughly 9,000 distinct CDR3 sequences, around 49% seen only once; the top ten take roughly 20%. These TCRs are of unknown antigen specificity. The sequencing input was CD4+ T cells from blood, cultured in vitro. Receptor source: a human donor who had recovered from COVID-19. CDR3s include the opening cysteine and the closing phenylalanine or tryptophan.

TRBJ1-3 | TRBV29-1 | CSADQGGWGPGSIYF
TRBJ2-1 | TRBV6-2/TRBV6-3 | CATLRPTGTEQFF
TRBJ1-6 | TRBV6-1 | CASSKRQSTTLHF
TRBJ2-1 | TRBV10-2 | CASSGGRRRANEQFF
TRBJ2-5 | TRBV19 | CASSSGSWETQYF
TRBJ2-7 | TRBV19 | CASSTTGGVEQYF
TRBJ2-3 | TRBV6-5 | CASSYNRGTDTQYF
TRBJ1-5 | TRBV12-3/TRBV12-4 | CASSFEQGAPGRNQPQHF
TRBJ2-2 | TRBV20-1 | CSAKGGLDTGELFF
TRBJ1-6 | TRBV6-5 | CASSSGYDNSPLHF
TRBJ2-2 | TRBV12-3/TRBV12-4 | CASSLQGGNTGELFF
TRBJ1-2 | TRBV19 | CASSSDAVRGYTF
TRBJ1-4 | TRBV7-2 | CASSPGGAGNEKLFF
TRBJ1-2 | TRBV19 | CASTVTSTANYGYTF
TRBJ2-6 | TRBV6-2/TRBV6-3 | CASSIRVSGANVLTF
TRBJ2-7 | TRBV27 | CASSFLGLGKEIEQYF
TRBJ2-1 | TRBV4-1 | CASSHPGFYNEQFF
TRBJ2-3 | TRBV25-1 | CASSEGDRGTDTQYF
TRBJ2-5 | TRBV6-5 | CASRSSGGPGETQYF
TRBJ1-1 | TRBV5-1 | CASGPGTRNTEAFF